This TCR beta chain was captured in a study of blood T cells in healthy people across ages. V lost 5 bases and J 4 bases, leaving 24 bases between the germline ends. This CDR3 has 18 residues. The V gene's germline CDR1 is MNHNS and CDR2 SASEGT. The use of a sample-barcoded 5' primer and a J-beta primer mix characterized a second PCR of about 7 to 12 cycles. TCRdb reprocessed the 5' RACE reads with MiXCR, giving one entry per CDR3 protein. The sample records 1.5 million to 1.8 million distinct CDR3 sequences, about 45% being singletons. The sequence was collected from a woman under 30 in good health. Source material: blood. The chain uses TRBV6-1 and TRBJ2-1; maybe TRBD1 (6 bases). CDR3 in DNA: TGTGCCAGCAGTATCTCCTCTGGGGGCCAGCTCCCTTACAATGAGCAGTTCTTC. The encoded protein is CASSISSGGQLPYNEQFF.